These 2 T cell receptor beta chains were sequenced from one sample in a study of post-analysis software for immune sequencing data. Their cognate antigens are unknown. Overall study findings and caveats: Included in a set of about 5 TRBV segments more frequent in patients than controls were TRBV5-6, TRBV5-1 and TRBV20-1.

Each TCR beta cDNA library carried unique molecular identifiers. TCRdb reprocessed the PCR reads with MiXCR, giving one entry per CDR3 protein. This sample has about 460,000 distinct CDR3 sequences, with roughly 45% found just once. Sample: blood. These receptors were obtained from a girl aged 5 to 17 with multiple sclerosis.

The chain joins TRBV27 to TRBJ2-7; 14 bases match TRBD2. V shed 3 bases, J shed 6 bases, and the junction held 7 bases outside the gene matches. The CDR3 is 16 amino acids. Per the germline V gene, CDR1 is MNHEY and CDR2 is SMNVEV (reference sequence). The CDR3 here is CASSFNTGLAGVEQYF. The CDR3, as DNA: TGTGCCAGCAGTTTCAATACGGGACTAGCGGGAGTCGAGCAGTACTTC.

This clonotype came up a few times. The CDR3 nucleotides are TGCAGTGCTAGAGATTTAACGGGATACAATGAGCAGTTCTTC. It translates to CSARDLTGYNEQFF. The genes are TRBV20-1 and TRBJ2-1; D is perhaps TRBD2 (5 bases). CDR1 and CDR2 (germline): DFQATT, SNEGSKA (reference sequence). V lost 0 bases and J 4 bases, leaving 10 bases between the germline ends. The CDR3 sequence is 14 residues long.